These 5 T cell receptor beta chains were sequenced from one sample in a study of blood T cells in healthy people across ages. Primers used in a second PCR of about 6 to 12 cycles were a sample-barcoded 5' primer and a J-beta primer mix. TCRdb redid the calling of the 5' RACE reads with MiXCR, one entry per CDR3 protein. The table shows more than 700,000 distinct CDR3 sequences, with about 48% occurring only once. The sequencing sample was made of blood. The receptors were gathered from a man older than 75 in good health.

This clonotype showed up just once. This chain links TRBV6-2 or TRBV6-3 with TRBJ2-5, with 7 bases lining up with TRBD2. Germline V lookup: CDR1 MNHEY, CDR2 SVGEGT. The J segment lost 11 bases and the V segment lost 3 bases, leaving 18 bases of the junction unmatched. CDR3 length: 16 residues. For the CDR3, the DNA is TGTGCCAGCAGTTATTCTCGGCGGAACCTGGGGCGGGAGCAGTACTTC. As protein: CASSYSRRNLGREQYF.

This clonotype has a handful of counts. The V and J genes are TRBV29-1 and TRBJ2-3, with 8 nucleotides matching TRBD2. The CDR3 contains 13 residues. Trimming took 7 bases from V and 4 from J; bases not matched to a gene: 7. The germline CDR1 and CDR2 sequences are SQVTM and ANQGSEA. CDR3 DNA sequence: TGCAGCGCCCGCCGGGGGGGCCCAGATACGCAGTATTTT. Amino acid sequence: CSARRGGPDTQYF.

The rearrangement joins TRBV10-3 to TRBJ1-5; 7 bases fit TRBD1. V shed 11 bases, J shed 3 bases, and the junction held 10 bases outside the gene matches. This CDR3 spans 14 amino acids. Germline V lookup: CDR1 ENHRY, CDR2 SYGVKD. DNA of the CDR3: TGTGCCCATGGTCAGGACAGGTTCAATCAGCCCCAGCATTTT. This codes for CAHGQDRFNQPQHF.

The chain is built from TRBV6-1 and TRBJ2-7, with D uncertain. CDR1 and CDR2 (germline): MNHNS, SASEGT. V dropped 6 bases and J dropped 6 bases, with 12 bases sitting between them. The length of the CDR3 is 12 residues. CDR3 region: CASSEPYAEQYF. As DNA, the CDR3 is TGTGCCAGCAGCGAACCTTACGCCGAGCAGTACTTC.

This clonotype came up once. The CDR3 loop is CASSQTSCFGFF. The CDR3 nucleotides are TGTGCCAGCAGTCAGACTAGTTGTTTTGGGTTCTTC. This chain connects TRBV6-1 to TRBJ2-1; D is possibly TRBD2 (6 bases). This CDR3 spans 12 amino acids. V was cut by 5 bases and J by 15 bases, with 17 bases left in between. Germline V gives CDR1 MNHNS, CDR2 SASEGT.